This T cell receptor (beta chain) stems from a study of shared clonotypes between healthy human individuals. Turning to the study itself: A couple of women and three men aged 18 to 49 made up the donors. Findings and limits, study-wide: Generally, estimated richness proved larger in naive subsets than it did in memory subsets.

How the authors handled the data: Junction-only sequences produced by ImmunoSEQ had no quality scores, so filtering differed. Assay: immunoSEQ multiplex PCR; the TCRdb copy retains only in-frame clones and omits some. V, J and clone size derive from that table, while D and trimming were established from the DNA sequence. The sample records 2,500,000 or so clones, more than 80% being singletons. Of note for this clone: The antigen is not known.

The source is a man aged 18 to 29 in good health. The material sequenced was naive CD4+ T cells sorted from blood. The subset was: CD45RA+ positively selected.

The CDR3 here is CASSIRVESNYGYTF. Here the CDR3 DNA reads TGTGCCAGTAGTATCAGGGTTGAATCTAACTATGGCTACACCTTC. The chain carries TRBV19 and TRBJ1-2; a possible D gene is TRBD1 (5 bases). The length of the CDR3 is 15 residues. Trimming took off 3 bases at V and 0 bases at J, with 11 bases between the two ends. In germline, CDR1 is LNHDA, CDR2 SQIVND (reference sequence).